This T cell receptor beta chain emerged from a study of identical twins. Healthy Caucasian individuals made up all the donors. CDR1 and CDR2 (germline): SQVTM, ANQGSEA. CDR3 length equals 15 residues. V was cut by 5 bases and J by 4 bases, with 17 bases left in between. Through template switching, a universal primer site was introduced, and the cDNA contained unique molecular identifiers. Each CDR3 protein is one row after TCRdb ran MiXCR on the 5' RACE reads. The repertoire has 150,000 or so distinct CDR3 sequences, around 3.4% of them found once; the top ten carry more than 7%. General study points: Alpha sequences out of frame and shared by twins had excess low generation probability. It was possible that invariant MAIT and iNKT cells partly confounded the zero-insertion analyses.

This clonotype was found many times. What it binds is not known. The sequencing input was memory T cells sorted from blood. This chain uses TRBV29-1 with TRBJ2-2; D unclear. This receptor was obtained from a young man in good health. The CDR3 DNA is TGCAGCGTTAAGGACGGGCTGGCTCCCACCGGGGAGCTGTTTTTT. Amino acids: CSVKDGLAPTGELFF.